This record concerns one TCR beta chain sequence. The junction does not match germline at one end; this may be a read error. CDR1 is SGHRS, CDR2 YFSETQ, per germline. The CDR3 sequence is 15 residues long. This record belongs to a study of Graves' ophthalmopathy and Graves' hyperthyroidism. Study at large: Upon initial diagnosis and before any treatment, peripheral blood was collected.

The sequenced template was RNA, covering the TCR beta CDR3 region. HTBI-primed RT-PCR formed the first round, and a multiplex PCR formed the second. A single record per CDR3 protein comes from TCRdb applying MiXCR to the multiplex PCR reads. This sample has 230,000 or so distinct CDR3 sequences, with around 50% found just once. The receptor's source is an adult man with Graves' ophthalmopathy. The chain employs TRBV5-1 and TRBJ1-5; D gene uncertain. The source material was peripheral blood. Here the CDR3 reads CASSPRQDPHQPQHF. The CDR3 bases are TGTGCCAGCTCACCAAGGCAGGACCCACATCAGCCCCAGCATTTT.